The 8 T cell receptor beta chains presented below share a single source sample, sequenced in a study of CD8+CD57+ T cells in acquired aplastic anemia. Genomic DNA was employed as the template in profiling TCR beta VDJ and CDR3. One entry per CDR3 protein, called by TCRdb with MiXCR from the reads. Found here are about 220,000 distinct CDR3 sequences, around 32% of them singletons; the top ten hold more than 0.95%. Material for sequencing was sorted CD4+, CD8+, or CD8+CD57+ T cells (not recorded which) from PBMCs. These TCRs come from a human donor in good health, serving as a control.

Details on this clonotype: Without the conserved terminal phenylalanine or tryptophan, this CDR3 likely stems from a read error. DNA for the CDR3: TGTGCCATCAGTGGGGACACCCTCGGGGTTTCACCCCTCCACCTT. Its protein is CAISGDTLGVSPLHL. V usage is TRBV10-3 and J usage is TRBJ1-6, with D possibly matching TRBD1 (6 bases). Germline V gene data show CDR1 as ENHRY and CDR2 as SYGVKD. The ends were cut back, 4 bases at V and 9 bases at J, with 16 bases in the middle. The CDR3 extends over 15 amino acids.

This clonotype has a handful of counts. This chain joins TRBV13 and TRBJ1-6; no definite D call. This CDR3 contains 15 residues. V lost 3 bases to trimming and J lost 9 bases, with 15 bases between them. Germline CDR1 is PRHDT and CDR2 is FYEKMQ (reference sequence). The CDR3 here is CASSFSSRKSSPLHF. The CDR3 DNA reads as TGTGCCAGCAGCTTTTCATCCAGGAAGAGTTCACCCCTCCACTTT.

V gene TRBV4-1 combines with J gene TRBJ2-1, with D hard to call. Per the germline V gene, CDR1 is MGHRA and CDR2 is YSYEKL. The ends were cut back, 1 base at V and 8 bases at J, with 15 bases in the middle. The CDR3 covers 15 residues. DNA of the CDR3: TGCGCCAGCAGCCAAGTGGGATTGATAGGGTATGAGCAGTTCTTC. This codes for CASSQVGLIGYEQFF.

This clonotype appeared many times. J is TRBJ1-2 and V is TRBV7-2; D may be TRBD1 (6 bases). V lost 5 bases and J lost 1, with 11 bases in between. Germline loops: CDR1 SGHTA, CDR2 FQGNSA. This CDR3 region has 14 residues. The CDR3 loop reads CASSPDSFNYGYTF. The DNA of the CDR3 is TGTGCCAGCAGCCCGGACAGTTTTAACTATGGCTACACCTTC.

At least ten counts were recorded for this clonotype. The chain recombines TRBV4-1 with TRBJ2-5; D possibly corresponds to TRBD2 (5 bases). Germline V gives CDR1 MGHRA, CDR2 YSYEKL. Deletions cut 3 bases from V and 5 bases from J, with 13 bases between. This CDR3 has 14 residues. CDR3 in amino acids: CASSHGPGGETQYF. The CDR3 region has the DNA TGCGCCAGCAGCCACGGACCCGGCGGGGAGACCCAGTACTTC.

The chain uses TRBV10-3 and TRBJ2-2; the match to TRBD1 covers 7 bases. The germline gives CDR1 ENHRY, CDR2 SYGVKD. The CDR3 is 14 amino acids. V lost 10 bases and J lost 0; bases outside the gene matches: 5. The CDR3 loop is CATRTGANTGELFF. The CDR3 DNA reads TGTGCCACCCGGACAGGCGCGAACACCGGGGAGCTGTTTTTT.

V usage is TRBV7-8 and J usage is TRBJ1-5; 8 bases align to TRBD1. The CDR3 consists of 18 residues. Germline V gene sequence: CDR1 SGHVS, CDR2 FQNEAQ. Trimming at V came to 1 base and at J to 5 bases, leaving 13 bases not matched to a gene. The CDR3, as DNA: TGTGCCAGCAGCTTAGGGGGCTCAGGGGGCCGGGGCGATCAGCCCCAGCATTTT. Amino acids: CASSLGGSGGRGDQPQHF.

This rearrangement joins TRBV18 to TRBJ1-5, with a weak D call TRBD1 (5 bases). The CDR3 extends over 13 amino acids. Per germline, CDR1 KGHSH and CDR2 LQKENI. V was cut by 7 bases and J by 4 bases, with 11 bases left in between. CDR3 loop: CASFSGGNQPQHF. The CDR3 DNA follows: TGTGCCAGCTTCTCGGGGGGAAATCAGCCCCAGCATTTT.